This TCR beta chain originates from a study of shared T cell receptors in the human thymus. This clone was counted between two and nine times. The junction had 8 bases not matched to a gene; V was cut back by 3 bases and J by 0 bases. CDR1 is SQVTM, CDR2 ANQGSEA, per germline. The CDR3 loop spans 16 amino acids. Some clones are missing from TCRdb's copy, which holds only in-frame ones; the method was immunoSEQ multiplex PCR. The sample yields over 450,000 clones, roughly 74% seen once. These same data were also listed under a study on human thymus T cells. As that study records: The donor group consisted of healthy Finnish infants who were having corrective surgery for congenital heart defects. The thymus was resected at corrective cardiac surgery.

The receptor's source is a boy under two years old with a congenital heart defect. The chain employs TRBV29-1 and TRBJ1-3, with 7 bases identical to TRBD1. Sequenced: thymocytes. CDR3 protein: CSVDGGQEFSGNTIYF. As DNA, the CDR3 is TGCAGCGTTGATGGAGGACAGGAATTCTCTGGAAACACCATATATTTT.